The T cell receptor (beta chain) under discussion was sequenced for a study of tumor-infiltrating lymphocytes in primary liver carcinoma (dated by TCRdb to 2017 to 2019). About the full investigation: Of the five patients, three men and two women aged 30 to 69 years, four had hepatocellular carcinoma and one had combined HCC and intrahepatic cholangiocarcinoma. Tumors of the five patients were stage T1-T3 N0M0 with maximum diameters of roughly 4.2 to 11 cm. Each sample produced about 3.5 to 7.13 million productive TCRbeta reads, and read depth showed no significant difference between tissue types. For each liver tumor, the study sampled five regions along with adjacent normal tissue and blood, and applied TCRbeta repertoire sequencing, expression microarrays and whole-exome sequencing. A total of roughly 35 specimens from 5 patients, comprising approximately 25 tumor regions, 5 adjacent noncancerous liver tissues and 5 peripheral blood samples, were covered by TCRbeta repertoire sequencing. Agilent mRNA microarray profiling was performed on the 25 to 30 tumor region samples to relate TCRbeta repertoire diversity to the local molecular phenotype. High reproducibility was observed for the technical replicate repertoires, with mean shared-clone rates approximately 0.9 and correlation coefficients above 0.95.

TCRbeta-specific cDNA was reverse-transcribed from around 0.45 ug total RNA using a constant-region primer and ProtoScript II reverse transcriptase. Construction of the TCRbeta libraries relied on three nested rounds of multiplex PCR, following a slightly modified ARM-PCR procedure. Each of the first two PCR rounds ran for approximately 9 cycles and used multiplex TRBV1-TRBV30 forward primers together with a Cbeta reverse primer. Sample barcodes and Illumina adapters were added in a final 25-cycle PCR using Deep VentR polymerase. Before sequencing, amplicons of 200-500 bp were purified from gel using a QIAquick gel extraction kit. The TCRbeta amplicons were sequenced with 250-bp paired-end reads on an Illumina HiSeq 2500. Per the authors' processing: Trimmomatic v0.33 was used to quality-trim the reads, and FLASH v1.2.11 was used to merge paired reads so that full CDR3 sequences could be recovered. MiGEC v1.2.1b assigned V, D and J germline segments to the rearranged TCRbeta sequences. Clonotype statistics and Shannon-Wiener diversity indices were computed with VDJtools v1.0.0. To cut down on sampling bias, every analysis after diversity analysis relied on just the 250 most abundant clonotypes from each sample. The public reads were quality trimmed at Q25 with fastp and then assembled into clones with MiXCR by TCRdb, keeping productive beta chains. Rows with a matching CDR3 protein are joined into one entry that keeps the most common DNA and genes. Clone size and V and J calls follow TCRdb, not the original study. This sample has fewer than 75,000 distinct CDR3 sequences in its table, and approximately 74% of those were observed once. The ten largest account for around 38% of the sample.

Ends trimmed: V by 8 bases, J by 5 bases; bases unmatched to a gene: 7. CDR1 ENHRY and CDR2 SYGVKD are derived from the germline V gene. The CDR3 sequence holds 13 residues, the cysteine and phenylalanine included. The CDR3 DNA has 39 bases and is translated from base 1. Total RNA and DNA were co-extracted without cell sorting from roughly 20-30 mg of bulk tissue using the AllPrep DNA/RNA mini kit. Between November 2015 and 2016, a handful of patients in China with histopathologically diagnosed primary liver carcinoma had surgical resection. At the time of sampling, the patients had chronic HBV infection and had not received any treatment. Each tumor was sampled at five spatially separated regions: the superior, inferior, left-lateral and right-lateral poles and the tumor centre. According to histology, viable tumor cells made up more than 75% of every tumor sample. Pieces of fresh tumor and adjacent tissue were cut in half, with one half kept in RNAlater at -80 degrees C and the other half sent for histology.

Details on this clonotype: What antigen it recognizes has not been identified. Within one base of it there is no much larger clone, and no base qualities were kept.

Results the study describes overall, beyond this receptor: Only roughly 7-25% of top clones appeared in all five regions of a tumor, which suggests that tumor-infiltrating T cells are spatially heterogeneous. Since the samples were bulk and unsorted, there was no way to compare CD4+ and CD8+ T cell repertoires. Compared with blood, tumors had a significantly larger share of the repertoire taken up by the top 250 clones (p = 0.039). Only the TCR beta chain was sequenced, which likely underestimates true repertoire diversity because unpaired alpha chains were not captured. Only a few patients were included in the study, and the authors note that the findings should be validated in a larger study. Repertoire overlap was higher between tumor regions (mean roughly 35%) than tumor-adjacent (approximately 17%) or tumor-blood (approximately 14%) pairs, consistent with antigen-driven expansion.

The sample taken for sequencing was liver tumor tissue from sampling region 4. Read against the paper, the sample's cell subset or site label means: tumor region T4, right-lateral pole. The sequence is built from TRBV10-3 and TRBJ2-3; TRBD2 matches 7 bases in the middle. This clonotype originated in a man in his forties or fifties with primary liver carcinoma and hepatitis B virus infection. The CDR3 corresponds to CAIGEGYIDTQYF. The bases are TGTGCCATCGGGGAGGGGTACATAGATACGCAGTATTTT.